This record covers a single T cell receptor beta chain. This sample also contains other DNA sequences that code for the same CDR3. Original processing notes: Amplification from reference gene primers served as the basis for estimated nucleated cell counts. Profiled with immunoSEQ multiplex PCR; TCRdb holds only in-frame clones, not every one. The V and J calls and clone size are taken from that table; D and trimming were inferred from the DNA. The data contain fewer than 450,000 clones, roughly 90% of them seen just once; the ten biggest clones take up around 6.6%. Enrollment of patients from Seattle took place during active infection, with longitudinal follow-up. V was cut by 3 bases and J by 4 bases, with 14 bases left in between. Germline CDR1 SGHRS, CDR2 YFSETQ. The CDR3 extends over 15 amino acids. This specimen comes from a study of blood T cell repertoires in COVID-19. At the level of the study: Samples taken during acute and convalescent COVID-19 were collected in the United States, Italy and Spain. From T cells, B-cell-depleted T cells, or PBMCs came the material, which was cDNA or gDNA.

Source material: peripheral blood. The V call is TRBV5-1, the J call TRBJ1-5, with a possible D match to TRBD1 (6 bases). This receptor was taken from a woman in her seventies with COVID-19, enrolled during active disease. The CDR3 region has the DNA TGCGCCAGCAGCTCGACAGGAGGCGGGAATCAGCCCCAGCATTTT. This sequence encodes CASSSTGGGNQPQHF.